This TCR beta chain was documented in a study of identical twins. Using its own MiXCR run on the 5' RACE reads, TCRdb lists one record per CDR3 protein. The table lists approximately 500,000 distinct CDR3 sequences, 20% to 25% of them singletons. The same data also went into a second study, on T cells expressing NK-cell markers.

The sample comprised CD4+ T cells sorted from blood. The sequence came from a woman younger than 35 in good health.

DNA for the CDR3: TGTGCCAGCAGTCCCCGGGCGGGGTTTCCCGGGGAGCTGTTTTTT. Its protein product is CASSPRAGFPGELFF. J is TRBJ2-2 and V is TRBV6-1; possibly TRBD2 for D (6 bases). V shed 5 bases and J shed 6 bases, with 16 bases lying between them. Germline CDR1 MNHNS, CDR2 SASEGT. This CDR3 is 15 amino acids long.